This T cell receptor (beta chain) was sequenced in a study of T cells after yellow fever vaccination. Broader study findings: Booster sampling recovered most clones from primary vaccination (roughly 97% CD4, around 90% CD8).

This clonotype showed up many times. Its antigen is not identified. The CDR3 contains 14 residues. The germline CDR1 and CDR2 sequences are MNHNS and SASEGT. V was pared by 2 bases and J by 3 bases, with 10 bases between. TCR cDNA, made by 5'RACE template switching, carried an added universal primer site and UMIs. TCRdb reprocessed the 5' RACE reads via MiXCR and lists one record per CDR3 protein. This repertoire shows roughly 300,000 distinct CDR3 sequences, roughly 8.4% found once; its top ten account for 17%. The V call is TRBV6-1, the J call TRBJ1-1; tentative D call: TRBD1 (6 bases). The origin of this receptor is a man younger than 35 who received the YFV17D yellow fever vaccine. The sequencing here drew on PBMCs, taken roughly seven weeks after the first yellow fever vaccination. The CDR3: CASSEQQGYTEAFF. In DNA form, the CDR3 reads TGTGCCAGCAGTGAACAGCAGGGGTACACTGAAGCTTTCTTT.